This is a list of T cell receptor beta chains from one sample in a study of T cell responses to AZD1222 COVID-19 vaccine. The table came from immunoSEQ multiplex PCR; TCRdb's copy has only in-frame clones and leaves some out. The sample carries some 200,000 clones, 90% to 95% recorded once. Specimen: peripheral blood, collected 28 days after the second AZD1222 dose. These receptors were taken from an adult who received the AZD1222 COVID-19 vaccine. CDR3s include the opening cysteine and the closing phenylalanine or tryptophan. Fields, in order: D gene, V gene, clone size, J gene, CDR3 protein, CDR3 DNA. D genes are given only for firm matches. Rows may omit the clone size; those that give it use once, few, many or a size class.

-	TRBV18	few	TRBJ1-4	CASSQLGQTRRKLFF	TGTGCCAGCTCACAGCTAGGGCAGACACGGCGAAAACTGTTTTTT
-	TRBV12-5	-	TRBJ2-7	CASAPGGPYEQYF	TGTGCTAGTGCCCCCGGCGGTCCCTACGAGCAGTACTTC
TRBD2	TRBV6-5	-	TRBJ2-7	CASRSGSPYEQYF	TGTGCCAGCCGTAGCGGGAGCCCCTACGAGCAGTACTTC
-	TRBV2	-	TRBJ1-1	CASSEWVRNTEAFF	TGTGCCAGCAGTGAATGGGTGAGGAACACTGAAGCTTTCTTT
-	TRBV11-2	-	TRBJ1-1	CASRTIRGSVTEAFF	TGTGCCAGCAGAACGATCAGGGGTTCGGTCACTGAAGCTTTCTTT
TRBD2	TRBV5-8	-	TRBJ2-7	CASSLGSGSSYEQYF	TGTGCCAGCAGCTTGGGGAGCGGGAGCTCCTACGAGCAGTACTTC
TRBD2	TRBV2	-	TRBJ2-7	CASKFGTSGTYEQYF	TGTGCCAGCAAGTTTGGGACTAGCGGGACCTACGAGCAGTACTTC
-	TRBV6-5	-	TRBJ1-4	CASSRTATNEKLFF	TGTGCCAGCAGTAGAACAGCAACTAATGAAAAACTGTTTTTT
TRBD1	TRBV24-1	-	TRBJ1-5	CATSDSRTGTQPQHF	TGTGCCACCAGTGATTCTCGGACAGGGACTCAGCCCCAGCATTTT
-	TRBV2	-	TRBJ2-7	CASSEGYEQYF	TGTGCCAGCAGTGAGGGTTACGAGCAGTACTTC
-	TRBV14	-	TRBJ2-5	CASSRVETRETQYF	TGTGCCAGCAGCCGGGTAGAGACAAGGGAGACCCAGTACTTC
TRBD2	TRBV10-2	-	TRBJ2-1	CASSTSGVRNEQFF	TGCGCCAGTTCGACTAGCGGGGTCCGCAATGAGCAGTTCTTC
-	TRBV19	-	TRBJ2-5	CASSPLRGGETQYF	TGTGCCAGTAGCCCGTTGAGGGGAGGAGAGACCCAGTACTTC
TRBD1	TRBV9	-	TRBJ2-5	CASSVRTGLYQETQYF	TGTGCCAGCAGCGTTCGGACAGGGCTGTACCAAGAGACCCAGTACTTC
TRBD1	TRBV25-1	few	TRBJ1-1	CASSVHRGGRGNTEAFF	TGTGCCAGCAGTGTCCACAGGGGAGGGAGAGGGAACACTGAAGCTTTCTTT
TRBD2	TRBV3-1/TRBV3-2	-	TRBJ2-7	CASSQESRGGKQYF	TGTGCCAGCAGCCAAGAGTCTCGGGGGGGCAAGCAGTACTTC
TRBD2	TRBV9	once	TRBJ2-7	CASSGGTSSYEQYF	TGTGCCAGCAGCGGGGGGACTAGCTCCTACGAGCAGTACTTC
-	TRBV28	-	TRBJ1-2	CASSPTENYGYTF	TGTGCCAGCAGCCCCACTGAAAACTATGGCTACACCTTC
-	TRBV10-3	-	TRBJ1-2	CAISESAGDYGYTF	TGTGCCATCAGTGAGTCGGCAGGGGACTATGGCTACACCTTC
-	TRBV10-3	-	TRBJ1-1	CAITRRGEDTEAFF	TGTGCCATCACTCGAAGGGGGGAGGACACTGAAGCTTTCTTT